The rows below give T cell receptor beta chains drawn from one sample of a study of PD-1 blockade in classical Hodgkin lymphoma. This table comes from immunoSEQ multiplex PCR, and its TCRdb copy is limited to in-frame clones, with some not included. This sample has some 150,000 clones, with 78% found just once. The source material was peripheral blood mononuclear cells (PBMCs), sampled before the second cycle of nivolumab. These receptors were obtained from a human donor with classical Hodgkin lymphoma. Both conserved end residues are part of each CDR3. A D gene is named only where the DNA matches it firmly. Part of the rows lack a size; the others show once, few, many or a class for expanded clones.

TRBV30	few	-	11	TRBJ1-6	CAWSVNSPLHF	TGTGCCTGGAGTGTAAATTCACCCCTCCACTTT
TRBV28	-	-	16	TRBJ2-1	CASSLAGLNAYNEQFF	TGTGCCAGCAGTTTAGCTGGACTGAACGCCTACAATGAGCAGTTCTTC
TRBV2	once	-	15	TRBJ2-2	CASIQTRGATGELFF	TGTGCCAGCATCCAAACCAGGGGGGCGACCGGGGAGCTGTTTTTT
TRBV5-8	-	-	11	TRBJ1-1	CASSLYTEAFF	TGTGCCAGCAGCCTATACACTGAAGCTTTCTTT
TRBV11-2	once	TRBD2	14	TRBJ2-7	CASSLWGLGDEQYF	TGTGCCAGCAGCCTCTGGGGACTAGGCGACGAGCAGTACTTC
TRBV7-2	-	-	13	TRBJ1-5	CASSSRARQPQHF	TGTGCCAGCAGCTCAAGGGCTCGGCAGCCCCAGCATTTT
TRBV6-1	-	TRBD2	13	TRBJ2-7	CASNEYRDYEQYF	TGTGCCAGCAACGAGTATAGGGACTATGAGCAGTACTTC
TRBV30	-	TRBD1	15	TRBJ1-2	CAWSEKRTGDYGYTF	TGTGCCTGGAGTGAAAAACGGACAGGAGACTATGGCTACACCTTC
TRBV6-5	-	-	16	TRBJ2-7	CASSFHTGSPSYEQYF	TGTGCCAGCAGTTTCCATACAGGGTCCCCCTCCTACGAGCAGTACTTC
TRBV25-1	-	TRBD1	15	TRBJ1-6	CASSAKGQGHSPLHF	TGTGCCAGCAGTGCAAAAGGACAGGGCCATTCACCCCTCCACTTT
TRBV28	few	-	13	TRBJ1-4	CASGTATNEKLFF	TGTGCCAGCGGTACAGCAACTAATGAAAAACTGTTTTTT
TRBV9	-	TRBD1	15	TRBJ1-1	CASSVGGQGDLEAFF	TGTGCCAGCAGCGTAGGGGGACAGGGGGATCTTGAAGCTTTCTTT
TRBV7-8	-	-	11	TRBJ1-4	CASSFNEKLFF	TGTGCCAGCAGTTTTAATGAAAAACTGTTTTTT